This T cell receptor beta chain originates from a study of T-cell reconstitution after alpha-beta-depleted transplantation in children (dated by TCRdb to 2016 to 2018). For the wider study: Using TCR repertoire profiling, the study followed T-cell immune reconstitution in a quantitative way in children after TCRalphabeta/CD19-depleted allogeneic hematopoietic cell transplantation. The research as a whole found: About two months after transplant, the apparently early recovery of alphabetaT-cell counts reportedly depended on just several hundred clones that had expanded rapidly and came from non-depleted graft cells. Hyperexpanded clone frequencies declined over subsequent months; after one year, T-cell counts and TCRbeta diversity were mostly attributed to newly produced T cells. In some patients, the high TCRbeta diversity seen at day 60 was put down to recipient T cells and intrathymic progenitors that had survived conditioning.

The sample's treatment or condition, from its label and the paper: allogeneic hematopoietic cell transplantation with graft depleted of TCRalphabeta T cells and CD19 B cells. The children who served as transplant recipients had been given grafts of TCRalphabeta/CD19-depleted allogeneic hematopoietic cells. The CDR3 contains 15 residues, cysteine and phenylalanine counted. Solely the CDR3 DNA is kept, with 45 bases framed from the first base. The germline V gene (reference sequence) specifies DFQATT as CDR1 and SNEGSKA as CDR2. V is cut by 5 bases and J by 3 bases, and the space between the germline ends is 18 bases. At least ten counts were recorded for this clonotype. The target of this receptor is not known. There are no base qualities to consult, and no much larger clone falls within one base. The receptor library was made with PCR. Instrument used: Illumina HiSeq 2500. TCR library preparation used molecular barcoding, with unique molecular identifiers applied to normalize quantification of the TCRbeta repertoire. The raw public reads went through TCRdb reprocessing: fastp at Q25, MiXCR clone calling, in-frame beta chains kept. Each record represents a unique CDR3 protein, reported with the most common genes and DNA among its rows. This sample lists approximately 650,000 distinct CDR3 sequences; approximately 14% were detected once. Together, the top ten hold around 0.76% of the sample.

The chain links TRBV20-1 with TRBJ2-3; a tentative D call is TRBD2 (6 bases match). The origin of this receptor is a girl aged 2 to 9 with congenital amegakaryocytic thrombocytopenia, due to receive a stem cell transplant. The starting material was PBMCs, obtained before TCRalphabeta/CD19-depleted stem cell transplant. In nucleotides, the sequence is TGCAGTGCTCCACGGGGGAGCAGATTTACAGATACGCAGTATTTT. This codes for CSAPRGSRFTDTQYF.